These 12 T cell receptor beta chains were sequenced from one sample in a study of OX40 agonist ivuxolimab in advanced cancers. TCRdb's copy holds only in-frame clones and misses some; the assay was immunoSEQ multiplex PCR. This table holds tens of thousands of clones, 70% to 90% found once. This sample comprised CD4+ or CD8+ T cells sorted from blood, obtained in a trial of the OX40 agonist ivuxolimab. Source of these receptors: an adult with an advanced solid tumor such as melanoma, head and neck, liver or kidney cancer.

This clone was picked up a small number of times. The chain employs TRBV4-3 and TRBJ2-3; possibly TRBD1 for D (6 bases). CDR3 size: 16 residues. The germline V and J ends were trimmed by 1 base and 3 bases, with 14 bases remaining between them. CDR1 is LGHNA, CDR2 YSLEER, per germline. Here the CDR3 reads CASSQGPAQGTDTQYF. CDR3 nucleotides: TGCGCCAGCAGCCAAGGTCCGGCTCAGGGGACAGATACGCAGTATTTT.

This clone was counted a few times. V usage is TRBV9 and J usage is TRBJ2-5; perhaps TRBD2 as D (6 bases). The CDR3 loop spans 18 amino acids. V was trimmed by 0 bases and J by 5 bases, leaving 23 bases between them. The germline gives CDR1 SGDLS, CDR2 YYNGEE. DNA of the CDR3: TGTGCCAGCAGCGTAGAAGGTAGCGGTCCCTTTTACCCCGAGACCCAGTACTTC. Its protein is CASSVEGSGPFYPETQYF.

A few counts support this clone. The CDR3 protein is CASRADRAFF. CDR3 DNA: TGTGCCAGTAGAGCGGACCGAGCTTTCTTT. V and J are TRBV19 and TRBJ1-1; D is unclear. CDR1 and CDR2 (germline): LNHDA, SQIVND (reference sequence). The V and J ends lost 6 bases and 10 bases respectively, with 9 bases between them. This CDR3 has 10 residues.

The chain is built from TRBV19 and TRBJ2-3, with D uncertain. Germline loops: CDR1 LNHDA, CDR2 SQIVND (reference sequence). V was cut by 3 bases and J by 6 bases, with 10 bases left in between. This CDR3 is built from 13 residues. The CDR3 here is CASSIGGGDTQYF. CDR3 nucleotide sequence: TGTGCCAGTAGTATCGGCGGCGGTGATACGCAGTATTTT.

V and J are TRBV6-5 and TRBJ2-7; TRBD2 agrees at 7 bases. The CDR3 length is 14 residues. CDR1 is MNHEY, CDR2 SVGAGI, per germline. J was trimmed by 2 bases and V by 7 bases; bases with no gene match: 8. This CDR3 reads CASKKAGPTYEQYF. The CDR3 DNA reads TGTGCCAGCAAAAAAGCGGGACCGACCTACGAGCAGTACTTC.

The chain joins TRBV28 to TRBJ2-7, with D unclear. Germline assignment: CDR1 MDHEN and CDR2 SYDVKM. The length of the CDR3 is 11 residues. Trimming cost V 2 bases and J 5 bases, with 4 bases left between them. CDR3: CASSLINEQYF. CDR3 nucleotides: TGTGCCAGCAGTTTAATCAACGAGCAGTACTTC.

The rearrangement links TRBV6-5 to TRBJ1-4; TRBD1 agrees at 7 bases. Germline CDR1 MNHEY, CDR2 SVGAGI. Losses at the gene ends were 0 bases for V and 6 bases for J; bases not matched to a gene: 7. CDR3 size: 16 residues. DNA for the CDR3: TGTGCCAGCAGTTACTCGGCGACAGGGTACGATGAAAAACTGTTTTTT. It translates to CASSYSATGYDEKLFF.

This chain joins TRBV2 and TRBJ2-5; D might be TRBD1 (5 bases). The germline gives CDR1 SNHLY, CDR2 FYNNEI. V was clipped by 1 base and J by 1 base, with 7 bases between them. The CDR3 sequence is 14 residues long. The CDR3 protein is CASSEGGSQETQYF. The CDR3 coding sequence is TGTGCCAGCAGTGAAGGGGGCAGCCAAGAGACCCAGTACTTC. Using reference TRBV2 and TRBJ2-5 for the parts outside the CDR3, the full variable domain is EPEVTQTPSHQVTQMGQEVILRCVPISNHLYFYWYRQILGQKVEFLVSFYNNEISEKSEIFDDQFSVERPDGSNFTLKIRSTKLEDSAMYFCASSEGGSQETQYFGPGTRLLVL.

This clone was seen just once. The rearrangement joins TRBV10-3 to TRBJ1-1; D uncertain. Germline values: CDR1 ENHRY, CDR2 SYGVKD. The length of the CDR3 is 12 residues. V gave up 4 bases and J gave up 3 bases, with 6 bases separating them. The CDR3 protein is CAISVQDTEAFF. In DNA form, the CDR3 reads TGTGCCATCAGTGTTCAGGACACTGAAGCTTTCTTT.

The chain is built from TRBV14 and TRBJ2-1; D may be TRBD1 or TRBD2 (5 bases each). This CDR3 region has 19 residues. Per the germline V gene, CDR1 is SGHDN and CDR2 is FVKESK. V was shortened by 0 bases and J by 4 bases, with 22 bases between the two germline ends. CDR3 sequence reads: CASSQEPGLAPPIYNEQFF. The CDR3 DNA reads TGTGCCAGCAGCCAAGAGCCGGGGCTAGCTCCACCGATATACAATGAGCAGTTCTTC.

The chain recombines TRBV4-1 with TRBJ2-7; either TRBD1 or TRBD2 may supply D (7 bases each). V shed 1 base and J shed 9 bases, with 25 bases lying between them. This CDR3 is built from 17 residues. Germline CDR1 MGHRA, CDR2 YSYEKL. The CDR3 is CASSQVVLATGRGLQYF. For the CDR3, the DNA is TGCGCCAGCAGCCAAGTAGTACTCGCGACAGGGAGGGGTTTGCAGTACTTC.

The chain carries TRBV5-5 and TRBJ1-2; unclear D gene. The length of the CDR3 is 16 residues. Germline V lookup: CDR1 SGHKS, CDR2 YYEKEE (reference sequence). V lost 0 bases to trimming and J lost 2 bases, with 14 bases between them. CDR3 amino acids: CASSLGLPGVNYGYTF. CDR3 coding DNA: TGTGCCAGCAGCTTGGGTCTTCCAGGCGTGAACTATGGCTACACCTTC.